This T cell receptor beta chain was recovered during a study of persistence of HIV-infected CD4 T cells. With respect to this clone: Antigen unknown.

An overlapping HIV-1 Gag peptide pool stimulated these cells at 0.95 to 1 ug/peptide/mL. Responding CD4+ T cells were sorted by upregulation of both CD40 ligand and CD69. Donors had undetectable plasma HIV-1 RNA, under 50 copies/mL, for 4+ years. This was the immunoSEQ version 4 assay in survey mode. Repertoires were generated with immunoSEQ multiplex PCR, while TCRdb's copy carries only in-frame clones and drops some. Of several thousand clones in the sample, roughly 84% are singletons; the top ten hold approximately 2%. CDR3 length: 16 residues. Whole-study findings and limits: CMV- and Gag-responding cells had lower TCRbeta richness than CD3/CD28-responding cells. Degenerate expanded CDR3beta sequences were enriched among CMV- and Gag-responding cells.

This clonotype originated in an adult woman with HIV who was CMV-seropositive. The genes are TRBV21-1 and TRBJ2-1; the table assigns TRBD2, which was not confirmed against the DNA. TRBV21-1 represents a pseudogene. This specimen was CD4+ T cells sorted from PBMCs after approximately 19-hour stimulation, taken from a patient who received antiretroviral therapy. The CDR3 spells CASSILLTNCYNEQFF. CDR3 coding DNA: TGTGCCAGCAGCATCCTCCTAACCAACTGTTACAATGAGCAGTTCTTC.